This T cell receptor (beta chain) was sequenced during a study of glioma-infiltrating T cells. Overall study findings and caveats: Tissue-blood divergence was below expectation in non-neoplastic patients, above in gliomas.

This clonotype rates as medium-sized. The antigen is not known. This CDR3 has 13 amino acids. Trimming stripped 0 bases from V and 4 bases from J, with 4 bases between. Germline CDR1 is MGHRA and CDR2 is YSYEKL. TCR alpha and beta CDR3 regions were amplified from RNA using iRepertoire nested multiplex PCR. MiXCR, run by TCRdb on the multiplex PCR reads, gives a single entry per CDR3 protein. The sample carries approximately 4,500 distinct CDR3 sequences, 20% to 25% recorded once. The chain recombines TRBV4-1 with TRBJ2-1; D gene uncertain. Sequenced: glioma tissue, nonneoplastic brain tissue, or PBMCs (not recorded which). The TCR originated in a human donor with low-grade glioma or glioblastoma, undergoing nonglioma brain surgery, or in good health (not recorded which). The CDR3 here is CASSQDGYNEQFF. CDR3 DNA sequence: TGCGCCAGCAGCCAAGATGGGTACAATGAGCAGTTCTTC.